This is a list of T cell receptor beta chains from one sample in a study of T cells of healthy individuals. TCRdb re-derived calls from the 5' RACE reads in MiXCR, one entry per CDR3 protein. This sample has approximately 89,000 distinct CDR3 sequences, with about 4.8% found just once. Source of these receptors: a female donor in good health. Each CDR3 is given with its conserved first and last residue. Each record gives: D gene, J gene, V gene, CDR3 protein. The D gene is left open where the match is weak.

>TRBD1|TRBJ1-1|TRBV6-2/TRBV6-3
CASSYSPTGYTEAFF
>-|TRBJ2-3|TRBV7-8
CASTDSATDTQYF
>TRBD1|TRBJ1-5|TRBV28
CASSSSPGTADSNQPQHF
>-|TRBJ2-1|TRBV12-3/TRBV12-4
CASSSRARRSYNEQFF
>-|TRBJ2-4|TRBV14
CASSQWTNSNIQYF
>-|TRBJ1-2|TRBV5-6
CASSLTEYGYTF
>-|TRBJ2-1|TRBV28
CLSRGRFSYNEQFF
>TRBD2|TRBJ2-1|TRBV29-1
CSVEEFGPSGPRYEQFF
>-|TRBJ2-1|TRBV29-1
CSARHPEGREQFF
>-|TRBJ1-2|TRBV29-1
CSVGTRANYGYTF
>-|TRBJ2-3|TRBV7-2
CASKPASGADTQYF
>TRBD2|TRBJ2-2|TRBV15
CATASGSVTGELFF
>-|TRBJ1-3|TRBV30
CACQGRGGSGNTIYF
>TRBD2|TRBJ2-7|TRBV7-2
CASSPTSGRAPEQYF
>-|TRBJ1-3|TRBV9
CASSVAGGYGNTIYF
>-|TRBJ1-5|TRBV27
CASSLVRGNQPQHF
>-|TRBJ2-7|TRBV6-1
CASTWSSDYEQYF
>-|TRBJ1-2|TRBV7-9
CASSFTGDNYGYTF
>-|TRBJ1-3|TRBV3-1
CASSQVLNRAGNTIYF
>-|TRBJ2-1|TRBV5-1
CASSLVGLSYNEQFF
>-|TRBJ2-3|TRBV27
CASSLSSPGLARVAGDTQYF
>TRBD2|TRBJ2-1|TRBV20-1
CSARLREGPAEQFF
>TRBD1|TRBJ1-2|TRBV28
CASSFLGTEGGYTF
>TRBD1|TRBJ1-5|TRBV7-9
CASTRTGGRQPQHF
>TRBD2|TRBJ2-7|TRBV5-1
CASSGDVGTSGYEQYF
>TRBD2|TRBJ2-7|TRBV20-1
CSAPRLAGSYEQYF
>-|TRBJ1-2|TRBV5-1
CASSLAGETNYGYTF
>-|TRBJ2-7|TRBV29-1
CSVGAGDRYEQYF
>TRBD2|TRBJ2-5|TRBV28
CASSSSGVAGVRETQYF
>TRBD1|TRBJ1-5|TRBV7-9
CASSLVDTGEDQPQHF
>-|TRBJ2-2|TRBV6-7
CASSPGVTTNTGELFF
>-|TRBJ2-6|TRBV5-1
CASSPTLSGSGANVLTF
>-|TRBJ2-1|TRBV4-2
CASSQDGGGTWNEQFF
>-|TRBJ1-4|TRBV25-1
CASSEAGITTNEKLFF
>-|TRBJ2-7|TRBV6-2/TRBV6-3
CATNNLFFSYEQYF
>-|TRBJ2-7|TRBV12-3/TRBV12-4
CASSPGPAEGGHEQYF
>-|TRBJ2-1|TRBV21-1
CASSIYLTISGEQFF
>TRBD1|TRBJ1-1|TRBV20-1
CSARVLGQGLNTEAFF
>-|TRBJ2-3|TRBV4-1
CASSQVRVWSTDTQYF
>TRBD2|TRBJ2-1|TRBV3-1
CASSLYVSGRSYEQFF
>-|TRBJ2-3|TRBV10-3
CAISGAATDTQYF
>-|TRBJ2-7|TRBV20-1
CSARRGSGTYEQYF
>-|TRBJ2-5|TRBV7-6
CASSLAVEGAQETQYF
>TRBD1|TRBJ1-2|TRBV5-4
CASSPWTGYGYTF
>-|TRBJ1-1|TRBV6-5
CASSYREVGTEAFF
>-|TRBJ2-6|TRBV7-2
CASSLASYTGANVLTF
>TRBD1|TRBJ1-2|TRBV7-2
CASSLASGTGDGYTF
>-|TRBJ2-7|TRBV7-9
CASSPRDRAYEQYF
>TRBD1|TRBJ1-2|TRBV7-9
CASSPGQGWHYGYTF
>-|TRBJ1-2|TRBV29-1
CSVGQPNYGYTF